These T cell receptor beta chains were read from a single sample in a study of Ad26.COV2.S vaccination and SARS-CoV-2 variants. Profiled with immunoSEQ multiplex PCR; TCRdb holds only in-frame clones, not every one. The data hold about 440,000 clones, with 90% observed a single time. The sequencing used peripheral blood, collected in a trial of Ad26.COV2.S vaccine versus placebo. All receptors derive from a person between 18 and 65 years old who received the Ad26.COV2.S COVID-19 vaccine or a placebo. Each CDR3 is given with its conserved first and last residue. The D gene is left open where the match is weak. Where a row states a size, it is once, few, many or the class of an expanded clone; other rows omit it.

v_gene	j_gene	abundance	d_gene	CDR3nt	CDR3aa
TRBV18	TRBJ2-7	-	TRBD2	TGTGCCAGCTCGCCGAGGCATCTGGGACTAACCTCATACGAGCAGTACTTC	CASSPRHLGLTSYEQYF
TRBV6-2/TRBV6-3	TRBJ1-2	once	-	TGTGCCAGCAGTTACTCGAGAAACTATGGCTACACCTTC	CASSYSRNYGYTF
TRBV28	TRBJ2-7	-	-	TGTGCCAGCAGTTCTTGGGGCGAGGGCCGTCCCGAGCAGTACTTC	CASSSWGEGRPEQYF
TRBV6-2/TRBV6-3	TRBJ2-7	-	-	TGTGCCAGCAGTTACTCGGGGGGAACCTACGAGCAGTACTTC	CASSYSGGTYEQYF
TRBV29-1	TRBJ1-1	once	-	TGCAGCGTTGAAGAAGTCCGGGTCAGGGGTTCTGAAGCTTTCTTT	CSVEEVRVRGSEAFF
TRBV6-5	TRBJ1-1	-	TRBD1	TGTGCCAGCAGCCGGGACAGAAACACTGAAGCTTTCTTT	CASSRDRNTEAFF
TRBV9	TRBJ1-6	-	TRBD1	TGTGCCAGCAGCGGGACAGGGGACTATAATTCACCCCTCCACTTT	CASSGTGDYNSPLHF
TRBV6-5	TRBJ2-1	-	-	TGTGCCAGCAGTCCGGGCCAGGTATACAATGAGCAGTTCTTC	CASSPGQVYNEQFF
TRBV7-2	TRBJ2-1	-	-	TGTGCCAGCAGCTCGTCCCGGACAAGGGGGGACAATGAGCAGTTCTTC	CASSSSRTRGDNEQFF
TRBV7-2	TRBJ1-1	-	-	TGTGCCAGCAGAGACCCGAACACTGAAGCTTTCTTT	CASRDPNTEAFF
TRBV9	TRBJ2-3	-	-	TGTGCCAGCAGCGTAGGAAAAGGAGATACGCAGTATTTT	CASSVGKGDTQYF
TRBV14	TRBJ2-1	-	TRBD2	TGTGCCAGCAGCCAAGATAGGAGTAGCGGGATGAAAAATGAGCAGTTCTTC	CASSQDRSSGMKNEQFF
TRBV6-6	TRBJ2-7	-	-	TGTGCCAGCAGTTACGGGCAGAAACAGTACTTC	CASSYGQKQYF
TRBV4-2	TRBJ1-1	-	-	TGTGCCAGCAGCCAAGAGCCGCGCGGGTACACTGAAGCTTTCTTT	CASSQEPRGYTEAFF
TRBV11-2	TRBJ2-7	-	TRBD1	TGTGCCAGCAGCTTAAGCGGGACAGGGACCTACGAGCAGTACTTC	CASSLSGTGTYEQYF
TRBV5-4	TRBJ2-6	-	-	TGTGCCAGCAGCTTGAAGGATAGGCGGGTGACAGGGGCCAACGTCCTGACTTTC	CASSLKDRRVTGANVLTF